This T cell receptor (beta chain) was identified in a study of shared clonotypes between healthy human individuals. Trimming took off 1 base at V and 7 bases at J, with 20 bases between the two ends. Germline V lookup: CDR1 SGHNT, CDR2 YENEEA. The CDR3 sequence is 17 residues long. Assay: immunoSEQ multiplex PCR; the TCRdb copy retains only in-frame clones and omits some. The sample yields roughly 700,000 clones, roughly 87% seen once. J is TRBJ2-1 and V is TRBV11-3; the D is unclear. Material for sequencing was memory CD8+ T cells from PBMCs. Subset: CD45RO+ cells pooled with CCR7-negative TemRA cells. The receptor comes from a man younger than 35 in good health. Some clones in this sample may be carry-over from other donors' samples. The CDR3 DNA reads as TGTGCCAGCAGCTTAGGCCGGGCCACCAAGTTGGGGAATGAGCAGTTCTTC. It yields the protein CASSLGRATKLGNEQFF.